This T cell receptor (beta chain) was sequenced for a study of cytomegalovirus exposure and HLA in healthy donors. The study's findings and limits: In vitro assays verified that three CMV-associated chains recognized CMV antigens specifically. V- and J-gene trimming in TCR beta was tied to a missense DCLRE1C variant by an analysis performed later.

PCR employed 60 Vbeta and 13 Jbeta primers. Sequenced by immunoSEQ multiplex PCR; TCRdb stores in-frame clones only, minus some. This sample has about 160,000 clones, with around four fifths found just once. The CDR3 has 14 amino acids. Germline V gives CDR1 SNHLY, CDR2 FYNNEI. V was cut by 7 bases and J by 3 bases, with 15 bases left in between. Notes on this clone: Its target is not known.

Sequenced material: PBMCs. The clonotype was recovered from a man aged 50-59 years in good health and CMV-seropositive. The chain couples TRBV2 to TRBJ1-1; no firm D call. CDR3 sequence (DNA): TGTGCCAGCACTAGCGGAGGGTTACACACTGAAGCTTTCTTT. Amino acid sequence: CASTSGGLHTEAFF.